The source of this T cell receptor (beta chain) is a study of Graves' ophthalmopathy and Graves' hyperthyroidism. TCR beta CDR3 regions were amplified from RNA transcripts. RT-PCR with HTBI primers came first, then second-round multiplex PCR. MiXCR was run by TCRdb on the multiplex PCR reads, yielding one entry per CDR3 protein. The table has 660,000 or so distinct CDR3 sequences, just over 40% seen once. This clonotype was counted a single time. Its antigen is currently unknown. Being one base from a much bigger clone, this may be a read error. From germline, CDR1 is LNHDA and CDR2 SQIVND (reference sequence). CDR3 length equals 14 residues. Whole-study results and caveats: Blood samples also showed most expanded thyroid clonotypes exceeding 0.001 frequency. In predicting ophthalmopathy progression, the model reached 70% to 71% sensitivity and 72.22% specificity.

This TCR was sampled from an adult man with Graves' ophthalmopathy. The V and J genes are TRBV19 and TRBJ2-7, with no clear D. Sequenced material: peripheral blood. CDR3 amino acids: CASSLRIPAYERYF. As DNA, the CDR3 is TGTGCCAGTAGCCTAAGGATACCCGCCTACGAGCGGTACTTC.